The rows below give T cell receptor beta chains drawn from one sample of a study of cytomegalovirus exposure and HLA in healthy donors. The data were produced by immunoSEQ multiplex PCR, yet TCRdb's version contains in-frame clones alone and is incomplete. There are about 74,000 clones in the sample; 94% occur only once, and approximately 1.5% lies in the top ten. Material: PBMCs. These receptor sequences come from a man between 18 and 29 years old in good health and CMV-seropositive. The CDR3 runs from the conserved cysteine through the conserved F or W. The D gene is left open where the match is weak. Clone size is shown for a subset of rows, as once, few, many or a class of expanded clone.

j_gene,v_gene,abundance,d_gene,CDR3aa,CDR3nt
TRBJ2-1,TRBV19,once,TRBD2,CASISGGNEQFF,TGTGCCAGTATTAGCGGGGGGAATGAGCAGTTCTTC
TRBJ2-7,TRBV15,-,-,CATSRGQGGREQYF,TGTGCCACCAGCAGAGGACAGGGAGGTAGAGAGCAGTACTTC
TRBJ2-5,TRBV6-1,-,TRBD2,CASSGLAQSTEQYF,TGTGCCAGCAGTGGACTAGCACAATCTACGGAGCAGTACTTC
TRBJ2-7,TRBV5-1,-,TRBD1,CASSPGGEWYEQYF,TGCGCCAGCAGCCCAGGGGGCGAGTGGTACGAGCAGTACTTC
TRBJ1-5,TRBV6-1,-,-,CASSAPRGAGQPQHF,TGTGCCAGCAGTGCACCGCGGGGGGCAGGTCAGCCCCAGCATTTT
TRBJ2-1,TRBV6-1,-,TRBD2,CASSEIGRGGLQFFDEQFF,TGTGCCAGCAGTGAAATCGGTCGGGGGGGGCTCCAATTCTTCGATGAGCAGTTCTTC
TRBJ2-3,TRBV7-3,-,-,CASSLEPSTDTQYF,TGTGCCAGCAGCTTAGAGCCTAGCACAGATACGCAGTATTTT
TRBJ1-2,TRBV28,-,-,CASSSLFYGYTF,TGTGCCAGCAGTTCCCTCTTCTATGGCTACACCTTC
TRBJ1-5,TRBV6-5,-,-,CASSSEGTYSNQPQHF,TGTGCCAGCAGTTCGGAGGGGACTTATAGCAATCAGCCCCAGCATTTT
TRBJ2-3,TRBV18,-,TRBD1,CASSQGQVTDTQYF,TGTGCCAGCTCACAAGGACAGGTTACAGATACGCAGTATTTT
TRBJ2-5,TRBV30,-,-,CAWSGEVREETQYF,TGTGCCTGGAGTGGGGAAGTACGGGAGGAGACCCAGTACTTC
TRBJ2-5,TRBV21-1,-,-,CASSTPGGGWTQYF,TGTGCCAGCAGCACCCCGGGGGGGGGTTGGACCCAGTACTTC
TRBJ2-2,TRBV11-2,-,TRBD1,CASSFFGQGNTGELFF,TGTGCCAGCAGCTTCTTCGGACAGGGGAACACCGGGGAGCTGTTTTTT
TRBJ2-2,TRBV5-1,-,TRBD2,CASSPWTSNTGELFF,TGCGCCAGCAGCCCTTGGACTAGCAACACCGGGGAGCTGTTTTTT
TRBJ2-5,TRBV11-3,-,-,CASSLRRQGSSTLRGTQYF,TGTGCCAGCAGCTTACGGCGGCAGGGAAGCTCTACTTTGCGCGGGACCCAGTACTTC
TRBJ2-7,TRBV5-6,-,TRBD1,CASSYPLTGGGEQYF,TGTGCCAGCAGCTACCCCTTGACAGGGGGCGGTGAGCAGTACTTC
TRBJ2-5,TRBV18,-,TRBD2,CASSRPQLAGYQETQYF,TGTGCCAGCTCCCGTCCCCAGCTAGCGGGATACCAAGAGACCCAGTACTTC
TRBJ2-2,TRBV6-5,once,-,CASSYSNGGELFF,TGTGCCAGCAGTTACTCGAACGGGGGGGAGCTGTTTTTT
TRBJ2-1,TRBV6-1,-,-,CASSPNTDEQFF,TGTGCCAGCAGCCCAAACACCGATGAGCAGTTCTTC
TRBJ1-5,TRBV6-4,-,TRBD1,CAGNTGTGGESNQPQHF,TGTGCCGGCAATACCGGGACAGGGGGCGAGAGCAATCAGCCCCAGCATTTT
TRBJ2-7,TRBV30,-,TRBD2,CAWDLLAGVEQYF,TGTGCTTGGGACCTACTAGCGGGAGTCGAGCAGTACTTC
TRBJ1-3,TRBV5-4,-,-,CASSMSGGNVGNTIYF,TGTGCCAGCAGCATGTCGGGGGGGAACGTGGGAAACACCATATATTTT
TRBJ2-1,TRBV9,once,-,CASSVGAADVGGEQFF,TGTGCCAGCAGCGTGGGAGCGGCTGATGTAGGGGGTGAGCAGTTCTTC
TRBJ1-2,TRBV18,once,-,CASSTEPSGPTTTSGYTF,TGTGCCAGCTCAACCGAACCCTCAGGGCCCACCACCACAAGTGGCTACACCTTC
TRBJ1-2,TRBV5-4,-,TRBD1,CASSATDRAGSYTF,TGTGCCAGCAGCGCTACGGACAGGGCGGGTAGCTACACCTTC
TRBJ2-7,TRBV19,once,TRBD1,CASRPGGHLSYEQYF,TGTGCCAGTCGCCCAGGGGGCCACTTATCCTACGAGCAGTACTTC
TRBJ2-7,TRBV11-2,-,TRBD2,CASRRTSGIEEQYF,TGTGCCAGCAGACGGACTAGCGGGATTGAGGAGCAGTACTTC
TRBJ2-1,TRBV18,once,TRBD2,CASSPPSLASGSYNEQFF,TGTGCCAGCTCACCACCGTCCTTGGCTAGCGGGAGTTACAATGAGCAGTTCTTC
TRBJ2-5,TRBV9,-,-,CASSGGSAQETQYF,TGTGCCAGCAGCGGCGGTAGCGCCCAAGAGACCCAGTACTTC
TRBJ1-2,TRBV27,-,-,CASSKNEGIGYTF,TGTGCCAGCAGCAAGAACGAGGGAATTGGCTACACCTTC
TRBJ2-7,TRBV11-2,-,TRBD2,CASSLRLAGESSYEQYF,TGTGCCAGCAGCTTAAGGCTAGCGGGAGAGAGCTCCTACGAGCAGTACTTC
TRBJ2-1,TRBV6-1,-,TRBD2,CASSARLAGGLDEQFF,TGTGCCAGCAGTGCCCGACTAGCGGGAGGTTTAGATGAGCAGTTCTTC
TRBJ2-7,TRBV4-1,-,-,CASSQYHVELHYEQYF,TGCGCCAGCAGCCAATACCACGTAGAACTACACTACGAGCAGTACTTC
TRBJ1-5,TRBV5-5,-,-,CASSLIDQPQHF,TGTGCCAGCAGCTTAATCGATCAGCCCCAGCATTTT
TRBJ1-4,TRBV6-6,once,TRBD1,CASSAGQIEKLFF,TGTGCCAGCAGCGCGGGACAGATTGAAAAACTGTTTTTT
TRBJ2-7,TRBV6-5,-,-,CASSYSRGYEQYF,TGTGCCAGCAGTTACTCCAGGGGCTACGAGCAGTACTTC
TRBJ2-7,TRBV30,-,TRBD2,CACGTSSHEQYF,TGTGCCTGCGGGACTAGCTCCCACGAGCAGTACTTC
TRBJ2-3,TRBV10-3,-,TRBD2,CAIGLAGTDTQYF,TGTGCCATCGGACTAGCTGGCACAGATACGCAGTATTTT
TRBJ2-5,TRBV6-5,-,TRBD2,CASSYSMLAGEETQYF,TGTGCCAGCAGTTACTCGATGTTAGCGGGGGAGGAGACCCAGTACTTC
TRBJ2-7,TRBV25-1,-,-,CASSPRGELYEQYF,TGTGCCAGCAGTCCCCGGGGAGAGCTCTACGAGCAGTACTTC
TRBJ2-1,TRBV5-5,-,-,CASSWTGLPVSNEQFF,TGTGCCAGCAGCTGGACGGGACTCCCAGTATCCAATGAGCAGTTCTTC
TRBJ2-7,TRBV11-2,-,-,CASSTITFPSYEQYF,TGTGCCAGCAGCACAATAACCTTCCCCTCCTACGAGCAGTACTTC
TRBJ2-1,TRBV7-3,once,TRBD2,CASSLNGAREGEQFF,TGTGCCAGCAGCTTAAACGGAGCGCGGGAGGGGGAGCAGTTCTTC
TRBJ2-2,TRBV7-9,-,-,CASSFLQGPAAGELFF,TGTGCCAGCAGCTTTCTACAGGGCCCAGCGGCTGGGGAGCTGTTTTTT
TRBJ2-5,TRBV7-9,-,TRBD1,CASSTRQGVGTQYF,TGTGCCAGCAGCACACGACAGGGGGTCGGGACCCAGTACTTC
TRBJ2-1,TRBV9,-,-,CASSATFSYNEQFF,TGTGCCAGCAGCGCCACTTTCTCCTACAATGAGCAGTTCTTC
TRBJ1-2,TRBV11-2,-,-,CASRGGAYGYTF,TGTGCCAGCAGAGGGGGGGCCTATGGCTACACCTTC
TRBJ1-2,TRBV19,-,TRBD1,CASSEDRATYGYTF,TGTGCCAGTAGTGAAGACAGGGCCACCTATGGCTACACCTTC
TRBJ1-1,TRBV7-2,-,-,CASSRGGGLNTEAFF,TGTGCCAGCAGCCGAGGGGGTGGATTGAACACTGAAGCTTTCTTT
TRBJ1-2,TRBV6-5,once,TRBD1,CASSLGQTYGYTF,TGTGCCAGCAGCCTGGGACAGACTTATGGCTACACCTTC
TRBJ2-5,TRBV9,-,-,CASSVEGLVGFGETQYF,TGTGCCAGCAGCGTCGAGGGTCTTGTCGGTTTCGGGGAGACCCAGTACTTC
TRBJ2-5,TRBV9,-,-,CASSARKAETQYF,TGTGCCAGCAGCGCCAGGAAGGCAGAGACCCAGTACTTC
TRBJ2-1,TRBV9,-,TRBD2,CASSLPKMGGLAGVEYNEQFF,TGTGCCAGCAGCCTACCGAAGATGGGAGGACTAGCGGGAGTAGAGTACAATGAGCAGTTCTTC
TRBJ2-3,TRBV6-5,-,-,CASSYGAESTDTQYF,TGTGCCAGCAGTTACGGGGCAGAGAGCACAGATACGCAGTATTTT
TRBJ2-1,TRBV28,once,TRBD2,CASSSPGTSVGYEQFF,TGTGCCAGCAGTTCGCCCGGGACTAGCGTGGGTTATGAGCAGTTCTTC
TRBJ2-2,TRBV5-1,-,-,CASSLVEGKVTGELFF,TGCGCCAGCAGCTTGGTCGAGGGAAAGGTCACCGGGGAGCTGTTTTTT
TRBJ2-7,TRBV5-1,-,-,CASSAQDSSYEQYF,TGCGCCAGCAGCGCCCAGGACAGCTCCTACGAGCAGTACTTC
TRBJ1-1,TRBV5-1,-,-,CASSPRRERTEAFF,TGCGCCAGCAGCCCCCGCCGTGAGAGGACTGAAGCTTTCTTT
TRBJ1-5,TRBV29-1,-,-,CSVGAGVNQPQHF,TGCAGCGTTGGGGCAGGGGTGAATCAGCCCCAGCATTTT
TRBJ2-3,TRBV19,-,TRBD2,CASSIGLAKDTQYF,TGTGCCAGTAGTATAGGACTAGCGAAAGATACGCAGTATTTT